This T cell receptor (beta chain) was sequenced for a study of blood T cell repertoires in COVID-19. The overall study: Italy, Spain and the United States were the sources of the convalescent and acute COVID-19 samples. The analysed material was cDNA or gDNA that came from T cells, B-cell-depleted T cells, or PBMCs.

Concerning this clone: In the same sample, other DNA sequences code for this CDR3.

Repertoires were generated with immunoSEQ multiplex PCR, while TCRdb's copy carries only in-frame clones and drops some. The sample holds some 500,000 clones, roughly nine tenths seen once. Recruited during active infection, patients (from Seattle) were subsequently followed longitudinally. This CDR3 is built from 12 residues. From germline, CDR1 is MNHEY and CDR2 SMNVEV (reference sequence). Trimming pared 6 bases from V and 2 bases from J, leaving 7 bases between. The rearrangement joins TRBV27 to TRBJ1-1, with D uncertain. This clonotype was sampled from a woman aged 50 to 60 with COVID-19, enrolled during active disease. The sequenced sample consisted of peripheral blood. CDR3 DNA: TGTGCCAGCAGCTCAGGAAACACTGAAGCTTTCTTT. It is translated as CASSSGNTEAFF.